The subject of this entry is one T cell receptor beta chain. As yet, its antigen is unknown. Trimming took 0 bases from V and 2 from J, leaving 10 bases between them. Germline V gives CDR1 LNHDA, CDR2 SQIVND (reference sequence). CDR3 size: 15 residues. The data originate from a study of a mutant IDH1 vaccine in newly diagnosed glioma. Sequencing was performed with immunoSEQ multiplex PCR; in TCRdb, only in-frame clones are kept and a portion is missing. The sample has around 53,000 clones, more than 60% seen once. The sample's time point: week 35, safety follow-up. Every vaccine dose comprised 300 ug of mutant IDH1 20-mer peptide plus topical imiquimod.

The rearrangement links TRBV19 to TRBJ1-2, with D unclear. The starting material was PBMCs, obtained from a glioma patient whose treatment included an IDH1 peptide vaccine. The clonotype was recovered from a man in his forties with glioma. The CDR3 coding sequence is TGTGCCAGTAGTATAGATGGTGTCCGAAACTATGGCTACACCTTC. Amino acids: CASSIDGVRNYGYTF. The full variable domain, completed using reference TRBV19 and TRBJ1-2, is DGGITQSPKYLFRKEGQNVTLSCEQNLNHDAMYWYRQDPGQGLRLIYYSQIVNDFQKGDIAEGYSVSREKKESFPLTVTSAQKNPTAFYLCASSIDGVRNYGYTFGSGTRLTVV.